This T cell receptor (beta chain) was sequenced in a study of T cell responses to AZD1222 COVID-19 vaccine. Study-wide points: The breadth and depth of Spike-specific TCRs increased once two AZD1222 doses had been given. Nearly half of spike-specific TCRs reportedly go after variant regions that carry no mutations. Repertoire samples came only from after the peak T cell response.

About this clone: Its specificity is unknown.

Assay used: immunoSEQ multiplex PCR; TCRdb lists only in-frame clones, some missing. The top ten clones hold roughly 3.5% of a sample with about 200,000 clones, roughly nine tenths of them seen once. CDR1 and CDR2 from the germline V gene are SGHRS and YFSETQ. Trimming cost V 2 bases and J 5 bases; bases outside gene matches: 5. CDR3 length equals 15 residues. This TCR came from an adult who received the AZD1222 COVID-19 vaccine. The genes are TRBV5-1 and TRBJ2-2; 8 nucleotides align to TRBD2. Sequencing used peripheral blood, obtained 28 days after the second AZD1222 dose. This CDR3 is CASSLGGTRTGELFF. CDR3 DNA: TGCGCCAGCAGCTTAGGGGGGACTAGGACCGGGGAGCTGTTTTTT.